Listed below are T cell receptor beta chains from one sample, sequenced in a study of blood T cell repertoires in COVID-19. TCRdb's table, derived via immunoSEQ multiplex PCR, lists solely in-frame clones and lacks some. Here the sample spans 300,000 or so clones, 87% being singletons. Sequencing was performed on PBMCs or T cells enriched from blood (not recorded which). The receptors were sampled from a woman in her twenties or thirties who had recovered from COVID-19. Each CDR3 is given with its conserved first and last residue. The D gene is left open where the match is weak. Size is stated for part of the rows, as once, few or many counts, or as a class when the clone is expanded.

NA	NA	TRBV3-1/TRBV3-2	TRBJ2-5	CASSQDPASIWETQYF	TGTGCCAGCAGCCAAGACCCGGCTAGCATATGGGAGACCCAGTACTTC
TRBD1	NA	TRBV18	TRBJ1-4	CASSDGTGGRKLFF	TGTGCCAGCTCAGATGGGACAGGGGGACGGAAACTGTTTTTT
NA	NA	TRBV12-3/TRBV12-4	TRBJ2-7	CASSLEGREQYF	TGTGCCAGCAGTTTAGAGGGGCGCGAGCAGTACTTC
TRBD2	NA	TRBV12-5	TRBJ2-3	CASGDSGGWSDTQYF	TGTGCTAGTGGTGATAGCGGGGGGTGGTCAGATACGCAGTATTTT
TRBD1	NA	TRBV5-4	TRBJ1-3	CASSLYQGAGNTIYF	TGTGCCAGCAGCTTGTACCAGGGGGCCGGAAACACCATATATTTT
TRBD2	NA	TRBV6-1	TRBJ2-7	CASSEVDRTSGTSYEQYF	TGTGCCAGCAGTGAAGTGGATCGGACTAGCGGGACCTCCTACGAGCAGTACTTC
TRBD2	NA	TRBV4-3	TRBJ2-7	CASSQVGAGGPYEQYF	TGCGCCAGCAGCCAAGTGGGAGCGGGGGGGCCCTACGAGCAGTACTTC
NA	NA	TRBV19	TRBJ2-7	CASSIGPAVYEQYF	TGTGCCAGTAGTATAGGACCGGCGGTGTACGAGCAGTACTTC
NA	NA	TRBV11-2	TRBJ1-2	CASSLVQSYGYTF	TGTGCCAGCAGCTTAGTTCAGTCCTATGGCTACACCTTC
TRBD2	NA	TRBV18	TRBJ2-3	CASSPDAGTSGGYSTDTQYF	TGTGCCAGCTCACCGGATGCCGGGACTAGCGGGGGGTATAGCACAGATACGCAGTATTTT
NA	NA	TRBV5-4	TRBJ1-2	CASSFVTGNYGYTF	TGTGCCAGCAGCTTCGTTACAGGAAACTATGGCTACACCTTC
NA	NA	TRBV3-1/TRBV3-2	TRBJ2-7	CASSQLAKYEQYF	TGTGCCAGCAGCCAGCTGGCCAAGTACGAGCAGTACTTC
TRBD2	NA	TRBV5-6	TRBJ2-1	CASSTDMGLAGGNEQFF	TGTGCCAGCAGCACGGACATGGGACTAGCGGGGGGCAATGAGCAGTTCTTC
TRBD2	NA	TRBV29-1	TRBJ2-3	CSASLAGSTDTQYF	TGCAGCGCCTCACTAGCGGGGAGCACAGATACGCAGTATTTT
NA	NA	TRBV21-1	TRBJ1-5	CASTPRGTGVNQPQHF	TGTGCCAGCACCCCGAGGGGGACAGGGGTCAATCAGCCCCAGCATTTT
NA	NA	TRBV6-5	TRBJ1-2	CASSRQGGTNYGYTF	TGTGCCAGCAGTCGCCAGGGAGGGACCAACTATGGCTACACCTTC
NA	NA	TRBV7-6	TRBJ1-3	CASSLAAGISGNTIYF	TGTGCCAGCAGCTTAGCGGCCGGGATCTCTGGAAACACCATATATTTT
NA	NA	TRBV2	TRBJ2-5	CASRAGQETQYF	TGTGCCAGCCGGGCAGGGCAAGAGACCCAGTACTTC
NA	NA	TRBV30	TRBJ1-6	CAWSPSVTVYSPLHF	TGTGCCTGGAGTCCCTCGGTCACTGTGTATTCACCCCTCCACTTT
TRBD1	NA	TRBV20-1	TRBJ2-3	CSASRRQGHPDTQYF	TGCAGTGCTAGTCGGCGACAGGGGCATCCAGATACGCAGTATTTT
NA	few	TRBV21-1	TRBJ2-5	CASSKVPRVHETQYF	TGTGCCAGCAGCAAAGTCCCCAGGGTCCATGAGACCCAGTACTTC
NA	NA	TRBV19	TRBJ1-2	CASSISAGGLRDYGYTF	TGTGCCAGTAGTATCTCGGCGGGGGGGCTAAGGGACTATGGCTACACCTTC
TRBD1	once	TRBV3-1/TRBV3-2	TRBJ1-2	CASSLRGHGYGYTF	TGTGCCAGCAGTCTCAGGGGGCACGGCTATGGCTACACCTTC
NA	NA	TRBV19	TRBJ1-6	CASKSSTSNSPLHF	TGTGCCAGTAAGTCTTCTACTTCTAATTCACCCCTCCACTTT
TRBD1	once	TRBV5-1	TRBJ1-2	CASSKYRGSDGYTF	TGCGCCAGCAGCAAATACAGGGGGTCGGACGGCTACACCTTC
TRBD1	NA	TRBV14	TRBJ1-4	CASSQLGQTNEKLFF	TGTGCCAGCAGTCAGTTGGGACAGACGAATGAAAAACTGTTTTTT
NA	few	TRBV7-2	TRBJ1-1	CASSLGGGMNTEAFF	TGTGCCAGCAGCTTAGGGGGAGGGATGAACACTGAAGCTTTCTTT
NA	NA	TRBV12-5	TRBJ1-5	CASGSVAQHF	TGTGCTAGTGGTTCTGTAGCCCAGCATTTT
TRBD2	NA	TRBV28	TRBJ2-2	CASTPLAGGDGELFF	TGTGCCAGCACCCCATTAGCGGGGGGGGACGGGGAGCTGTTTTTT
NA	NA	TRBV7-9	TRBJ2-3	CASSLGRTDTQYF	TGTGCCAGCAGCTTAGGGCGGACAGATACGCAGTATTTT
NA	NA	TRBV28	TRBJ1-1	CATKTGVIEAFF	TGTGCCACCAAGACAGGAGTAATCGAAGCTTTCTTT